Below are 14 T cell receptor beta chains sequenced from a single sample in a study of T cell repertoires in cytomegalovirus infection (dated by TCRdb to between 2018 and 2020). Sequencing took place on an Illumina HiSeq 1500. TCRdb reanalyzed the raw reads on its own, using fastp at Q25 for trimming and MiXCR for clone calling, and kept in-frame beta chains. CDR3 protein duplicates are merged, each entry listing the most common genes and DNA. The sample has approximately 910,000 distinct CDR3 sequences on record, less than 35% of them singletons. The ten largest clones add up to more than 13% of the sample. Interpreted using the paper, the treatment or condition label stands for: in vitro stimulation with specific CMV peptide epitopes to enrich CMV-specific T cells. Their specific antigens are unknown. Material: cultured CD8+ T cells from PBMCs, obtained from culture after CMV antigen stimulation. Receptor source: a human donor in good health (CMV status not recorded). Some clones in this sample may be carry-over from other donors' samples.

This clonotype came up a few times. The chain joins TRBV7-9 to TRBJ1-5; the D gene is possibly TRBD1 (5 bases). Germline CDR1 is SEHNR and CDR2 is FQNEAQ (reference sequence). Trimming took off 1 base at V and 6 bases at J, with 13 bases between the two ends. The CDR3 sequence is 15 residues long. The CDR3, as DNA: TGTGCCAGCAGCTTAGACCGGGACGATGGTCAGCCCCAGCATTTT. Its protein is CASSLDRDDGQPQHF.

About this clonotype: One junction end disagrees with the germline gene, perhaps due to a read error. The chain links TRBV5-6 to TRBJ1-5; D is ambiguous. The CDR3 loop spans 15 amino acids. Germline CDR1 and CDR2: SGHDT and YYEEEE. CDR3: CASTLGRSGNQPQHF. The CDR3 region has the DNA TGTGCCAGCACCTTGGGCCGATCGGGAAATCAGCCCCAGCATTTT.

The table lists this clonotype with a few counts. The chain recombines TRBV27 with TRBJ2-5; 10 bases agree with TRBD2. The CDR3 length is 14 residues. Germline CDR1 MNHEY, CDR2 SMNVEV (reference sequence). Losses at the gene ends were 5 bases for V and 5 bases for J; bases not matched to a gene: 5. CDR3 sequence reads: CASSVLAGAETQYF. In nucleotides, the CDR3 is TGTGCCAGCAGTGTTCTAGCGGGGGCCGAGACCCAGTACTTC.

This clonotype was counted a few times. The V and J genes are TRBV12-5 and TRBJ2-5; tentatively, D is TRBD1 or TRBD2 (6 bases each). Germline V gives CDR1 LGHNT, CDR2 FRNRAP. Trimming took 2 bases from V and 1 from J, leaving 11 bases between them. This CDR3 has 15 amino acids. The CDR3: CASGLYGGLQETQYF. The CDR3, as DNA: TGTGCTAGTGGTTTGTACGGGGGCCTCCAAGAGACCCAGTACTTC.

This clonotype was counted a few times. The J gene is TRBJ1-2, the V gene TRBV20-1, with TRBD1 as a possible D gene (6 bases). CDR3 length equals 13 residues. Germline V gene lookup returns CDR1 DFQATT and CDR2 SNEGSKA (reference sequence). Between the trimmed V and J ends, which lost 4 bases and 4 bases, there was a span of 13 bases. DNA for the CDR3: TGCAGTGCTAAGGACAGTTATTCCTATGGCTACACCTTC. Translated: CSAKDSYSYGYTF.

The chain couples TRBV27 to TRBJ2-7; 10 nucleotides align to TRBD2. Germline V lookup: CDR1 MNHEY, CDR2 SMNVEV (reference sequence). CDR3 length equals 13 residues. J was trimmed by 4 bases and V by 6 bases; bases with no gene match: 3. DNA for the CDR3: TGTGCCAGCAGGCCGGGACTAGCGTACGAGCAGTACGTC. It codes for CASRPGLAYEQYV.

DNA of the CDR3: TGTGCCAGCAGTTCGGGGGGTGAAAACATTCAGTACTTC. It is translated as CASSSGGENIQYF. The chain recombines TRBV12-3 or TRBV12-4 with TRBJ2-4; TRBD2 matches 7 bases. The V segment lost 4 bases and the J segment 5 bases; nucleotides outside the gene matches: 2. CDR3 length: 13 amino acids.

The chain carries TRBV7-2 and TRBJ1-5, with 7 nucleotides matching TRBD1. The CDR3 is 15 amino acids. V shed 5 bases and J 2 bases; nucleotides not matched to a gene: 6. Germline V CDR1 and CDR2: SGHTA, FQGNSA. CDR3 amino acids: CASSTRDSGNQPQHF. CDR3 sequence (DNA): TGTGCCAGCAGCACTAGGGACAGTGGCAATCAGCCCCAGCATTTT.

This chain connects TRBV12-5 to TRBJ1-1; D unresolved. Trimming took 0 bases from V and 0 from J, leaving 2 bases between them. The CDR3 totals 13 residues. Germline-derived CDR1 and CDR2 are LGHNT and FRNRAP. The CDR3 DNA sequence: TGTGCTAGTGGTTTGGTAATGAACACTGAAGCTTTCTTT. Translated, it gives CASGLVMNTEAFF.

The rearrangement links TRBV5-4 to TRBJ1-2, with 7 bases fitting TRBD1. The V gene end was trimmed by 4 bases and the J gene end by 2 bases; junction bases not matched to a gene: 5. The CDR3 spans 14 residues. Looked up from germline, CDR1 is SGHNT and CDR2 is YYREEE (reference sequence). The DNA for the CDR3 is TGTGCCAGCAGCCAACCAGGGGGAAACTATGGCTACACCTTC. Its translation is CASSQPGGNYGYTF. Filled out from reference TRBV5-4 and TRBJ1-2, the complete variable domain reads ETGVTQSPTHLIKTRGQQVTLRCSSQSGHNTVSWYQQALGQGPQFIFQYYREEENGRGNFPPRFSGLQFPNYSSELNVNALELDDSALYLCASSQPGGNYGYTFGSGTRLTVV.

This clonotype has only a few counts. Written as DNA, the CDR3 is TGCGCCAGCAGCCCCACGCCCCGGACGCTTGTCAACACCGGGGAGCTGTTTTTT. It is translated as CASSPTPRTLVNTGELFF. This chain joins TRBV4-1 and TRBJ2-2; no reliable D call. This CDR3 comprises 18 residues. Germline loops: CDR1 MGHRA, CDR2 YSYEKL. V gave up 4 bases and J gave up 2 bases, with 20 bases separating them.

This clonotype was seen just once. This chain uses TRBV6-6 with TRBJ1-1; no clear D gene. The germline CDR1 and CDR2 sequences are MNHNY and SVGAGI (reference sequence). CDR3 size: 15 residues. V was cut by 7 bases and J by 2 bases, with 17 bases left in between. The CDR3 nucleotides are TGTGCCAGCACCCCATTAGGACGGATAAACACTGAAGCTTTCTTT. It encodes CASTPLGRINTEAFF.

This clonotype was counted between two and nine times. J is TRBJ1-5 and V is TRBV24-1, with D unresolved. Germline V CDR1 and CDR2: KGHDR, SFDVKD. This CDR3 region has 13 residues. V was clipped by 6 bases and J by 4 bases, with 9 bases between them. The CDR3 coding sequence is TGTGCCACCAGTCCCGGGATTAATCAGCCCCAGCATTTT. Amino acids: CATSPGINQPQHF.

This clonotype was seen many times. The rearrangement uses TRBV18 and TRBJ2-5; TRBD2 aligns across 7 bases. The CDR3 has 16 amino acids. The junction had 10 bases not matched to a gene; V was cut back by 3 bases and J by 3 bases. From germline, CDR1 is KGHSH and CDR2 LQKENI. The CDR3 nucleotides read TGTGCCAGCTCACCCCGGGGTCACGCGGGGGAAGAGACCCAGTACTTC. This sequence encodes CASSPRGHAGEETQYF.